One and the same sample provided the 21 T cell receptor beta chains below, sequenced in a study of cytomegalovirus exposure and HLA in healthy donors. Both 60 Vbeta primers and 13 Jbeta primers went into the PCR. Measured with immunoSEQ multiplex PCR; TCRdb has only the in-frame clones, and not every one. The sample carries over 100,000 clones, approximately 71% recorded once. Sequenced sample: PBMCs. These receptors all come from a middle-aged man in good health and CMV-seronegative.

This chain connects TRBV29-1 to TRBJ1-1, with 12 bases that match TRBD1. The CDR3 totals 13 residues. J gave up 3 bases and V 6 bases, and 2 bases lay outside the gene matches. The germline CDR1 and CDR2 sequences are SQVTM and ANQGSEA. The CDR3 sequence: CSVGQGAYTEAFF. DNA of the CDR3: TGCAGCGTGGGACAGGGGGCTTACACTGAAGCTTTCTTT.

This clone was picked up a small number of times. The chain links TRBV6-5 to TRBJ1-1, with a possible D match to TRBD1 (6 bases). The CDR3 spans 13 residues. Per germline, CDR1 MNHEY and CDR2 SVGAGI. V was trimmed by 3 bases and J by 3 bases, leaving 8 bases between them. In nucleotides, the CDR3 is TGTGCCAGCAGTTATGGGGGCTACACTGAAGCTTTCTTT. Translation gives CASSYGGYTEAFF.

This chain joins TRBV5-4 and TRBJ1-3, with D tentatively TRBD1 (5 bases). The length of the CDR3 is 17 residues. Trimming cost V 4 bases and J 4 bases, with 21 bases left between them. Germline V CDR1 and CDR2: SGHNT, YYREEE (reference sequence). CDR3 loop: CASSPGWGGPSGNTIYF. In nucleotides, the CDR3 is TGTGCCAGCAGCCCGGGTTGGGGGGGACCTTCCGGAAACACCATATATTTT.

The CDR3 here is CASSQLPGQGFGTEAFF. CDR3 DNA sequence: TGTGCCAGCTCACAATTACCGGGACAGGGGTTCGGCACTGAAGCTTTCTTT. The chain links TRBV18 to TRBJ1-1; 10 bases fit TRBD1. J was trimmed by 4 bases and V by 4 bases; bases with no gene match: 12. Germline CDR1 KGHSH, CDR2 LQKENI. This CDR3 comprises 17 residues.

V is TRBV7-6 and J is TRBJ2-7, with TRBD2 matching 13 bases. Germline-derived CDR1 and CDR2 are SGHVS and FNYEAQ. V gave up 3 bases and J gave up 6 bases; unmatched junction bases: 2. CDR3 length: 14 amino acids. CDR3 in DNA: TGTGCCAGCAGCTTGGGACTAGCGGGGCGCGAGCAGTACTTC. It yields the protein CASSLGLAGREQYF.

CDR3 amino acids: CASSPAGRNTEAFF. The CDR3 DNA follows: TGTGCCAGTAGTCCCGCGGGGAGGAACACTGAAGCTTTCTTT. The rearrangement links TRBV19 to TRBJ1-1; D call uncertain. The CDR3 loop spans 14 amino acids. Germline V gene sequence: CDR1 LNHDA, CDR2 SQIVND (reference sequence). Trimming shortened V by 5 bases and J by 1 base, and 11 bases separated the two germline ends.

This chain links TRBV7-8 with TRBJ2-7; TRBD1 might be the D (6 bases). From germline, CDR1 is SGHVS and CDR2 FQNEAQ. V shed 1 base and J shed 5 bases, with 15 bases lying between them. This CDR3 comprises 15 residues. Here the CDR3 reads CASSLDRVLVDEQYF. The CDR3 DNA reads TGTGCCAGCAGCTTAGACAGGGTTCTGGTCGACGAGCAGTACTTC.

This clone was seen more than once but under ten times. This rearrangement joins TRBV10-3 to TRBJ2-2; 10 bases are shared with TRBD1. Unmatched junction bases numbered 7, after V lost 6 bases and J lost 3 bases. The germline gives CDR1 ENHRY, CDR2 SYGVKD. The CDR3 is 16 amino acids. DNA for the CDR3: TGTGCCATCAGGGGGGGACAGGGGAAGTACACCGGGGAGCTGTTTTTT. It translates to CAIRGGQGKYTGELFF.

There are many counts of this clone. The chain joins TRBV5-6 to TRBJ2-5; 15 bases are shared with TRBD2. Looked up from germline, CDR1 is SGHDT and CDR2 is YYEEEE. The ends lost 4 bases at V and 4 bases at J; junction bases unmatched: 5. CDR3 size: 16 residues. The CDR3 nucleotides read TGTGCCAGCAGCCCATGGACTAGCGGGGGGGGAGAGACCCAGTACTTC. Its protein is CASSPWTSGGGETQYF. Full variable domain (remainder filled in from reference TRBV5-6 and TRBJ2-5): DAGVTQSPTHLIKTRGQQVTLRCSPKSGHDTVSWYQQALGQGPQFIFQYYEEEERQRGNFPDRFSGHQFPNYSSELNVNALLLGDSALYLCASSPWTSGGGETQYFGPGTRLLVL.

Only one count was recorded for this clone. CDR3: CASSYGQSTEAFF. CDR3 coding DNA: TGTGCCAGCAGCTATGGACAGTCCACTGAAGCTTTCTTT. The chain uses TRBV11-3 and TRBJ1-1, with D tentatively TRBD1 (6 bases). The CDR3 covers 13 residues. V lost 4 bases and J 4 bases, leaving 10 bases between the germline ends. CDR1 is SGHNT and CDR2 is YENEEA in the germline V gene.

This chain's CDR3 is CASSPTLDRGIAFF. The CDR3 bases are TGTGCCAGCAGCCCGACGCTCGACCGGGGTATTGCTTTCTTT. The gene calls are TRBV5-4 and TRBJ1-1, with unresolved D. This CDR3 has 14 residues. V dropped 4 bases and J dropped 11 bases, with 21 bases sitting between them. Germline V CDR1 and CDR2: SGHNT, YYREEE (reference sequence). The full variable domain, with the rest looked up from reference TRBV5-4 and TRBJ1-1, is ETGVTQSPTHLIKTRGQQVTLRCSSQSGHNTVSWYQQALGQGPQFIFQYYREEENGRGNFPPRFSGLQFPNYSSELNVNALELDDSALYLCASSPTLDRGIAFFGQGTRLTVV.

In its sample, this clone was seen a few times. J is TRBJ2-1 and V is TRBV4-1, with D tentatively TRBD1 (5 bases). Germline V gives CDR1 MGHRA, CDR2 YSYEKL. The CDR3 loop spans 15 amino acids. V lost 2 bases and J 15 bases, leaving 23 bases between the germline ends. The CDR3 DNA sequence: TGCGCCAGCAGCCAATGGGGCTCTGAGACCCCCAGGCGGTTCTTC. It translates to CASSQWGSETPRRFF.

There are a few counts of this clone. The rearrangement uses TRBV6-5 and TRBJ2-5; D perhaps matches TRBD1 (5 bases). Germline V gene lookup returns CDR1 MNHEY and CDR2 SVGAGI. The CDR3 spans 13 residues. V was clipped by 5 bases and J by 4 bases, with 11 bases between them. The chain's CDR3 is CASSPQERETQYF. The CDR3, as DNA: TGTGCCAGCAGTCCACAGGAGCGAGAGACCCAGTACTTC.

The genes are TRBV7-9 and TRBJ2-7, with D maybe TRBD1 (6 bases). There are 18 residues in the CDR3. Germline assignment: CDR1 SEHNR and CDR2 FQNEAQ (reference sequence). Between the trimmed V and J ends, which lost 10 bases and 5 bases, there was a span of 33 bases. CDR3 residues: CANQMGPPSGHQVHEQYF. The DNA of the CDR3 is TGTGCCAACCAAATGGGCCCCCCCTCGGGACACCAAGTCCACGAGCAGTACTTC.

This clone was seen just once. V gene TRBV29-1 combines with J gene TRBJ2-3, with TRBD2 matching 13 bases. The CDR3 loop spans 15 amino acids. Per germline, CDR1 SQVTM and CDR2 ANQGSEA. The trim removed 5 bases at V and 4 bases at J, leaving 6 bases unmatched. The CDR3 spells CSVPPGLAGSDTQYF. CDR3 DNA: TGCAGCGTTCCCCCGGGACTAGCGGGGTCAGATACGCAGTATTTT.

The CDR3 DNA is TGCGCCAGCAGCCAAGGGCCGGGATTGCTATACGAGCAGTACTTC. Its translation is CASSQGPGLLYEQYF. The rearrangement joins TRBV4-3 to TRBJ2-7; a possible D gene is TRBD2 (5 bases). The CDR3 extends over 15 amino acids. With 1 base removed from V and 4 bases from J, the gap between germline ends came to 14 bases. Germline V gives CDR1 LGHNA, CDR2 YSLEER.

The chain employs TRBV6-1 and TRBJ2-3; 13 positions agree with TRBD2. Germline V gene data show CDR1 as MNHNS and CDR2 as SASEGT. This CDR3 is 15 amino acids long. V lost 8 bases and J lost 7; bases outside the gene matches: 9. CDR3: CASGLAGDQANTQYF. The CDR3 DNA is TGTGCCAGCGGACTAGCGGGGGACCAAGCAAATACGCAGTATTTT.

This rearrangement joins TRBV4-3 to TRBJ2-1; D is uncertain. Germline assignment: CDR1 LGHNA and CDR2 YSLEER. The CDR3 is 13 residues long. V lost 1 base and J 3 bases, leaving 4 bases between the germline ends. The CDR3 nucleotides read TGCGCCAGCAGCCAAGTTAACTACAATGAGCAGTTCTTC. Protein product: CASSQVNYNEQFF.

The V call is TRBV23-1, the J call TRBJ2-5, with 8 bases that match TRBD2. TRBV23-1 is annotated as an ORF whose role is uncertain. The CDR3 has 17 amino acids. V was clipped by 2 bases and J by 3 bases; unmatched bases: 11. The CDR3: CASSQSPLARGEETQYF. The CDR3 DNA is TGCGCCAGCAGTCAAAGCCCGTTGGCGCGGGGGGAAGAGACCCAGTACTTC.

This chain links TRBV30 with TRBJ2-1; 11 bases fit TRBD2. The CDR3 extends over 16 amino acids. Losses at the gene ends were 1 base for V and 4 bases for J; bases not matched to a gene: 6. The germline CDR1 and CDR2 sequences are GTSNPN and SVGIG (reference sequence). The DNA for the CDR3 is TGTGCCTGGAGTGGGCTAGCGGGGGGAATATACAATGAGCAGTTCTTC. Translating gives CAWSGLAGGIYNEQFF.

The chain is built from TRBV7-8 and TRBJ2-5, with D possibly matching TRBD2 (7 bases). The CDR3 extends over 17 amino acids. CDR1 and CDR2 from the germline V gene are SGHVS and FQNEAQ. V was clipped by 2 bases and J by 5 bases, with 21 bases between them. In nucleotides, the CDR3 is TGTGCCAGCAGCTTAAGATTAGGGGCGGGGGCGGGGGAGACCCAGTACTTC. Protein sequence: CASSLRLGAGAGETQYF. Supplemented by reference TRBV7-8 and TRBJ2-5, the full variable domain reads GAGVSQSPRYKVAKRGQDVALRCDPISGHVSLFWYQQALGQGPEFLTYFQNEAQLDKSGLPSDRFFAERPEGSVSTLKIQRTQQEDSAVYLCASSLRLGAGAGETQYFGPGTRLLVL.